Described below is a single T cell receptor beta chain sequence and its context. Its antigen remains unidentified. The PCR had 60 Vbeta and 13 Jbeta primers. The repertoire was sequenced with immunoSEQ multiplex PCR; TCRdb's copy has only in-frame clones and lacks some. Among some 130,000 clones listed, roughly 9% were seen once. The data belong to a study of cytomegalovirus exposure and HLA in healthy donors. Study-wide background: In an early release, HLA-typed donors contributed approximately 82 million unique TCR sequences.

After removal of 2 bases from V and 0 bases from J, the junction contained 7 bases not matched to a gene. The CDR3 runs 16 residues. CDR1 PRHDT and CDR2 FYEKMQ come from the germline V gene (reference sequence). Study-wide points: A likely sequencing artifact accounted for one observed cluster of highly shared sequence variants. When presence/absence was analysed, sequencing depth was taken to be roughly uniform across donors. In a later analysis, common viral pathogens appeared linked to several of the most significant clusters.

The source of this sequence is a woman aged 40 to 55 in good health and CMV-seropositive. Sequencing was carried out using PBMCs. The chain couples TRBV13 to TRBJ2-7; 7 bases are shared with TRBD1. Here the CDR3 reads CASSLNRGASSYEQYF. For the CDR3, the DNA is TGTGCCAGCAGCTTAAACAGGGGTGCGTCCTCCTACGAGCAGTACTTC. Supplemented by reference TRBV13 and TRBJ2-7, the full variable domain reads AAGVIQSPRHLIKEKRETATLKCYPIPRHDTVYWYQQGPGQDPQFLISFYEKMQSDKGSIPDRFSAQQFSDYHSELNMSSLELGDSALYFCASSLNRGASSYEQYFGPGTRLTVT.